This is a list of T cell receptor beta chains from one sample in a study of shared clonotypes between healthy human individuals. This table comes from immunoSEQ multiplex PCR, and its TCRdb copy is limited to in-frame clones, with some not included. The sample has 2.3 million or so clones; 80% to 95% are singletons. Specimen: naive CD4+ T cells from PBMCs. These receptors originate from a man aged 18 to 30 in good health. Some clones in this sample may be carry-over from other donors' samples. Both conserved end residues are part of each CDR3. The order of the fields is clone size, V gene, D gene, J gene, CDR3 protein, CDR3 DNA. The D gene is left open where the match is weak. Some rows have no size entry. The others give once, few or many, or a class for an expanded clone.

NA	TRBV5-1	NA	TRBJ1-1	CASSLEQGRTEAFF	TGCGCCAGCAGCTTGGAACAGGGTCGGACTGAAGCTTTCTTT
NA	TRBV2	TRBD1	TRBJ2-1	CASIPGTGSREQFF	TGTGCCAGCATCCCGGGGACAGGGTCCCGGGAGCAGTTCTTC
NA	TRBV6-5	NA	TRBJ1-1	CASTYRGGVTEAFF	TGTGCCAGCACCTACCGCGGGGGAGTCACTGAAGCTTTCTTT
NA	TRBV5-1	TRBD2	TRBJ2-7	CASSLTSAPLYEQYF	TGCGCCAGCAGCTTGACTAGCGCCCCGCTCTACGAGCAGTACTTC
NA	TRBV9	NA	TRBJ2-5	CASSRNREDTQYF	TGTGCCAGCAGCAGGAACAGGGAGGACACCCAGTACTTC
NA	TRBV30	NA	TRBJ1-4	CAWSVRGRRGEKLFF	TGTGCCTGGAGTGTACGCGGGAGGCGCGGTGAAAAACTGTTTTTT
few	TRBV2	TRBD2	TRBJ2-5	CASSESGESDF	TGTGCCAGCAGCGAAAGCGGGGAGTCCGACTTC
NA	TRBV14	NA	TRBJ1-1	CASSQTGRAFF	TGTGCCAGCAGCCAAACAGGGAGAGCTTTCTTT
NA	TRBV6-5	NA	TRBJ2-1	CASSYSWGTYNEQFF	TGTGCCAGCAGTTACTCATGGGGGACCTACAATGAGCAGTTCTTC
once	TRBV7-9	TRBD1	TRBJ1-2	CASSLWGGGDIYGYTF	TGTGCCAGCAGCTTATGGGGAGGGGGCGATATCTATGGCTACACCTTC
NA	TRBV14	NA	TRBJ2-5	CASSQGLQETQYF	TGTGCCAGCAGCCAGGGACTGCAAGAGACCCAGTACTTC
NA	TRBV7-2	TRBD1	TRBJ2-7	CASSLAPGRGSSYEQYF	TGCGCCAGCAGCTTAGCGCCGGGCAGGGGGAGCTCCTACGAGCAGTACTTC
NA	TRBV19	TRBD2	TRBJ2-1	CASTSGSSYNEQFF	TGTGCCAGCACTAGCGGGAGCTCCTACAATGAGCAGTTCTTC
NA	TRBV15	NA	TRBJ1-2	CATSSGGADYGYTF	TGTGCCACCAGCAGTGGGGGGGCGGACTATGGCTACACCTTC
NA	TRBV5-1	TRBD1	TRBJ2-5	CASSPRDRAVETQYF	TGCGCCAGCAGCCCCCGGGACAGGGCCGTAGAGACCCAGTACTTC
NA	TRBV7-2	TRBD1	TRBJ2-2	CASSFFQGATGELFF	TGTGCCAGCAGCTTCTTTCAGGGGGCGACCGGGGAGCTGTTTTTT
NA	TRBV30	NA	TRBJ1-3	CAWSVQGGGNTIYF	TGTGCCTGGAGCGTACAAGGTGGTGGAAACACCATATATTTT
NA	TRBV9	TRBD2	TRBJ2-3	CASSPGGLAGGSADTQYF	TGTGCCAGCAGCCCCGGTGGGCTAGCGGGAGGGTCGGCAGATACGCAGTATTTT
NA	TRBV18	NA	TRBJ1-4	CASSRLIDNEKLFF	TGTGCCAGCTCACGACTTATCGATAATGAAAAACTGTTTTTT
NA	TRBV7-2	TRBD2	TRBJ2-3	CASSKSGTPPDTQYF	TGTGCCAGCAGCAAAAGCGGGACCCCCCCAGATACGCAGTATTTT
NA	TRBV18	NA	TRBJ1-5	CASSPMVSSNQPQHF	TGTGCCAGCTCACCAATGGTTTCTAGCAATCAGCCCCAGCATTTT
NA	TRBV18	NA	TRBJ1-3	CASSHEASGNTIYF	TGTGCCAGCTCACATGAAGCCTCTGGAAACACCATATATTTT
NA	TRBV30	NA	TRBJ1-2	CAWRVWGENYGYTF	TGTGCCTGGAGGGTCTGGGGAGAAAACTATGGCTACACCTTC
once	TRBV7-9	NA	TRBJ2-1	CVSSLKGFSYNEQFF	TGTGTCAGCAGTTTAAAAGGGTTCTCCTACAATGAGCAGTTCTTC
NA	TRBV5-1	TRBD2	TRBJ2-2	CASSSAGGTGELFF	TGCGCCAGCAGCTCGGCCGGGGGGACCGGGGAGCTGTTTTTT
NA	TRBV9	TRBD1	TRBJ1-1	CASSAGDRVNTEAFF	TGTGCCAGCAGCGCTGGGGACAGGGTTAACACTGAAGCTTTCTTT
NA	TRBV19	NA	TRBJ1-1	CASSIRRGTEAFF	TGTGCCAGTAGTATTAGGCGGGGAACTGAAGCTTTCTTT
NA	TRBV5-1	TRBD2	TRBJ2-1	CASSLHLAGGYNEQFF	TGCGCCAGCAGCCTTCACCTAGCGGGAGGGTACAATGAGCAGTTCTTC
NA	TRBV25-1	TRBD1	TRBJ1-5	CASSPTSPGGGNQPQHF	TGTGCCAGCAGTCCTACATCGCCAGGGGGCGGCAATCAGCCCCAGCATTTT
NA	TRBV7-2	NA	TRBJ2-3	CASSFLGTDTQYF	TGTGCCAGCAGTTTTCTGGGCACAGATACGCAGTATTTT
NA	TRBV6-1	NA	TRBJ1-5	CASTINRGLQPQHF	TGTGCCAGCACCATAAACAGAGGGCTGCAGCCCCAGCATTTT
NA	TRBV11-2	NA	TRBJ2-1	CASSLNEEQFF	TGTGCCAGCAGCTTAAACGAGGAGCAGTTCTTC
NA	TRBV27	TRBD2	TRBJ2-5	CASSLIGLAGVSGETQYF	TGTGCCAGCAGTCTAATAGGACTAGCGGGAGTCTCAGGGGAGACCCAGTACTTC
NA	TRBV30	NA	TRBJ1-3	CAWSNTGNTIYF	TGTGCCTGGAGCAATACTGGAAACACCATATATTTT
NA	TRBV5-1	NA	TRBJ1-1	CASSLSGPIGTEAFF	TGCGCCAGCAGCTTATCAGGGCCCATTGGAACTGAAGCTTTCTTT
NA	TRBV5-1	NA	TRBJ2-5	CASSRDFQETQYF	TGCGCCAGCAGCCGGGACTTCCAAGAGACCCAGTACTTC
NA	TRBV2	NA	TRBJ1-5	CATGSGSNQPQHF	TGTGCCACCGGGAGCGGCAGCAATCAGCCCCAGCATTTT
NA	TRBV6-5	NA	TRBJ2-6	CASGQPSSGANVLTF	TGTGCCAGCGGGCAGCCCTCGTCTGGGGCCAACGTCCTGACTTTC
NA	TRBV7-3	NA	TRBJ2-3	CASGTGVKDTQYF	TGTGCCAGCGGGACGGGAGTTAAAGATACGCAGTATTTT
once	TRBV2	TRBD2	TRBJ2-1	CASRLRLAGEPPYNEQFF	TGTGCCAGCAGACTAAGACTAGCGGGAGAGCCCCCCTACAATGAGCAGTTCTTC
NA	TRBV6-5	NA	TRBJ2-1	CASKEGHEQFF	TGTGCCAGCAAAGAGGGCCATGAGCAGTTCTTC
NA	TRBV6-1	NA	TRBJ1-4	CASSEEGALGGGNEKLFF	TGTGCCAGCAGTGAAGAAGGAGCATTAGGGGGTGGAAATGAAAAACTGTTTTTT